This T cell receptor (beta chain) was sequenced during a study of beta chain features in type 1 diabetes. The collection from each donor was one heparinised blood draw averaging roughly 100 mL. The study reverse transcribed the entire isolated RNA, so it sequenced expressed TCRB transcripts. Sequencing of naive, central memory and regulatory T cell samples gave an average of around 4 million reads. Data came from immunoSEQ multiplex PCR; TCRdb stores just in-frame clones and leaves some out. This sample has about 360,000 clones; over 9.5% occur once, and the top ten carry more than 0.015%. V was clipped by 6 bases and J by 3 bases; unmatched bases: 8. CDR3 size: 15 residues. Germline values: CDR1 SGHTA, CDR2 FQGNSA.

Sequenced: naive CD4+ T cells from blood. V is TRBV7-2 and J is TRBJ2-5; 9 bases fit TRBD2. This receptor was identified in a man aged 18 to 29 in good health. The CDR3 DNA reads TGTGCCAGCAGTTGGGCTAGCGGGGAGGAAGAGACCCAGTACTTC. This translates into CASSWASGEEETQYF.